One and the same sample provided the 19 T cell receptor beta chains below, sequenced in a study of T cell changes during pregnancy in multiple sclerosis. Assay: immunoSEQ multiplex PCR; the TCRdb copy retains only in-frame clones and omits some. The repertoire consists of about 60,000 clones, with approximately 95% occurring once and the leading ten covering 2.5% to 4%. Sequencing was performed on CD8+ T cells from peripheral blood mononuclear cells, taken in the second trimester of pregnancy. The receptors shown here come from a female donor with multiple sclerosis, enrolled in a pregnancy study.

This chain links TRBV27 with TRBJ2-7; unclear D gene. CDR3 length equals 13 residues. The germline V and J ends were trimmed by 4 bases and 3 bases, with 10 bases remaining between them. Germline V CDR1 and CDR2: MNHEY, SMNVEV (reference sequence). The CDR3 loop reads CASSYSSNYEQYF. In DNA, the CDR3 is TGTGCCAGCAGTTACTCCTCGAACTACGAGCAGTACTTC.

The chain has TRBV10-3 and TRBJ2-7; maybe TRBD1 (5 bases). The CDR3 spans 15 residues. The germline V gene encodes CDR1 ENHRY and CDR2 SYGVKD. Trimming left V 0 bases short and J 3 bases short, with 12 bases between. CDR3 protein: CAISESQGGYYEQYF. CDR3 bases: TGTGCCATCAGTGAGTCGCAGGGCGGATACTACGAGCAGTACTTC.

This clone was detected a few times. This sequence joins TRBV19 and TRBJ1-1; 7 bases are shared with TRBD1. The junction had 10 bases not matched to a gene; V was cut back by 6 bases and J by 3 bases. CDR1 LNHDA and CDR2 SQIVND come from the germline V gene (reference sequence). The CDR3 spans 15 residues. The CDR3 reads CASRARTGEDTEAFF. The DNA for the CDR3 is TGTGCCAGTAGGGCTAGGACAGGAGAAGACACTGAAGCTTTCTTT.

The sample holds one count of this clone. The chain recombines TRBV30 with TRBJ2-3, with D hard to call. This CDR3 contains 16 residues. Germline CDR1 reads GTSNPN; CDR2 reads SVGIG (reference sequence). V dropped 1 base and J dropped 0 bases, with 14 bases sitting between them. CDR3 nucleotide sequence: TGTGCCTGGAGTGGAACGGCGCGGCCTAGCACAGATACGCAGTATTTT. Protein: CAWSGTARPSTDTQYF.

This chain uses TRBV30 with TRBJ1-2, with 8 positions matching TRBD1. Germline CDR1 and CDR2: GTSNPN and SVGIG (reference sequence). Trimming took 2 bases from V and 5 from J; bases not matched to a gene: 7. The CDR3 sequence is 14 residues long. The DNA for the CDR3 is TGTGCCTGGAGTTCGACAGGGGCTGGATATGGCTACACCTTC. Its translation: CAWSSTGAGYGYTF.

The chain recombines TRBV4-1 with TRBJ1-5, with D possibly TRBD1 on 6 matching bases. Germline V CDR1 and CDR2: MGHRA, YSYEKL. CDR3 length: 16 residues. V shed 1 base and J shed 2 bases, with 12 bases lying between them. CDR3 sequence reads: CASSQVEGVGNQPQHF. The CDR3 nucleotides are TGCGCCAGCAGCCAAGTCGAGGGGGTGGGCAATCAGCCCCAGCATTTT.

This chain joins TRBV29-1 and TRBJ1-1; no clear D gene. This CDR3 contains 10 residues. Germline V gene data show CDR1 as SQVTM and CDR2 as ANQGSEA. V shed 7 bases and J shed 8 bases, with 11 bases lying between them. CDR3 sequence (DNA): TGCAGCGACTTTACAGAGGAAGCTTTCTTT. This translates into CSDFTEEAFF.

V usage is TRBV21-1 and J usage is TRBJ2-2; whether TRBD2, the table's D call, matches the DNA was not checked. TRBV21-1 is a pseudogene. The CDR3 spans 21 residues. The CDR3 here is CASSPHEAGGPTGGYTGELFF. The CDR3 DNA reads TGTGCCAGCAGCCCACACGAAGCGGGAGGGCCTACCGGGGGCTACACCGGGGAGCTGTTTTTT.

This chain joins TRBV6-1 and TRBJ2-7; maybe TRBD1 (6 bases). The V and J ends lost 3 bases and 3 bases respectively, with 18 bases between them. CDR3 size: 16 residues. Germline V gives CDR1 MNHNS, CDR2 SASEGT. For the CDR3, the DNA is TGTGCCAGCAGTGATATCTCCAGGACAGAGTACTACGAGCAGTACTTC. This encodes CASSDISRTEYYEQYF.

This chain links TRBV7-9 with TRBJ2-3; a weak D match, TRBD2 (5 bases). The germline CDR1 and CDR2 sequences are SEHNR and FQNEAQ (reference sequence). This CDR3 has 13 residues. The germline V and J ends were trimmed by 5 bases and 6 bases, with 12 bases remaining between them. The CDR3 protein is CASSGRTGDTQYF. In DNA form, the CDR3 reads TGTGCCAGCAGCGGGAGAACGGGGGATACGCAGTATTTT.

The V and J genes are TRBV13 and TRBJ1-2; D gene unclear. V was trimmed by 3 bases and J by 4 bases, leaving 9 bases between them. The CDR3 runs to 13 residues. Germline V CDR1 and CDR2: PRHDT, FYEKMQ (reference sequence). CDR3 in DNA: TGTGCCAGCAGCTTGCGGGGTCCCTATGGCTACACCTTC. The encoded protein is CASSLRGPYGYTF.

In its sample, this clone was seen a few times. The rearrangement uses TRBV6-5 and TRBJ1-2, with D unclear. Between the trimmed V and J ends, which lost 6 bases and 7 bases, there was a span of 9 bases. The CDR3 is made up of 11 amino acids. Per germline, CDR1 MNHEY and CDR2 SVGAGI. The CDR3 DNA sequence: TGTGCCAGCAGCTCCTCCCGTGGCTACACCTTC. Translation gives CASSSSRGYTF.

The rearrangement uses TRBV9 and TRBJ2-2; D gene unclear. In germline, CDR1 is SGDLS, CDR2 YYNGEE. Trimming took off 2 bases at V and 0 bases at J, with 11 bases between the two ends. The CDR3 loop spans 16 amino acids. The CDR3 region is CASSVTANTNTGELFF. In nucleotides, the CDR3 is TGTGCCAGCAGCGTCACAGCAAACACGAACACCGGGGAGCTGTTTTTT.

CDR3 protein: CAWSVTYGVEQYF. DNA of the CDR3: TGTGCCTGGAGTGTAACCTACGGGGTCGAGCAGTACTTC. This chain links TRBV30 with TRBJ2-7; perhaps TRBD2 as D (5 bases). Trimming took 0 bases from V and 6 from J, leaving 12 bases between them. Germline V gene data show CDR1 as GTSNPN and CDR2 as SVGIG (reference sequence). The CDR3 runs 13 residues.

The chain is built from TRBV19 and TRBJ1-2, with TRBD1 identical over 7 bases. This CDR3 comprises 13 residues. Germline V gene sequence: CDR1 LNHDA, CDR2 SQIVND (reference sequence). V was clipped by 5 bases and J by 8 bases; unmatched bases: 8. DNA of the CDR3: TGTGCCAGTAGTTCCGGGACAGCCTCCGGCTACACCTTC. This gives the protein CASSSGTASGYTF.

V and J are TRBV7-6 and TRBJ1-1, with TRBD1 matching over 7 bases. The V segment lost 5 bases and the J segment 1 base; nucleotides outside the gene matches: 10. The V gene's germline CDR1 is SGHVS and CDR2 FNYEAQ. This CDR3 contains 16 residues. The CDR3 is CASSPRTGPTNTEAFF. The CDR3 DNA is TGTGCCAGCAGCCCACGGACAGGACCTACGAACACTGAAGCTTTCTTT.

The rearrangement links TRBV7-2 to TRBJ2-3, with TRBD1 as a possible D gene (6 bases). Germline-derived CDR1 and CDR2 are SGHTA and FQGNSA. The CDR3 totals 14 residues. Trimming removed 1 base from V and 5 bases from J, with 10 bases in between. The CDR3 bases are TGTGCCAGCAGCTTAGACAGGGTAGGAGATACGCAGTATTTT. Translating gives CASSLDRVGDTQYF. The full variable domain, in which reference TRBV7-2 and TRBJ2-3 provide the parts outside the CDR3, is GAGVSQSPSNKVTEKGKDVELRCDPISGHTALYWYRQSLGQGLEFLIYFQGNSAPDKSGLPSDRFSAERTGGSVSTLTIQRTQQEDSAVYLCASSLDRVGDTQYFGPGTRLTVL.

The chain combines TRBV15 with TRBJ2-1, with 10 bases that match TRBD1. V shed 1 base, J shed 4 bases, and the junction held 4 bases outside the gene matches. The CDR3 is 16 residues long. The germline CDR1 and CDR2 sequences are LNHNV and YYDKDF (reference sequence). The DNA for the CDR3 is TGTGCCACCAGCAGAGGAGACAGGGGGCTTTACAATGAGCAGTTCTTC. This gives the protein CATSRGDRGLYNEQFF.

V and J are TRBV29-1 and TRBJ1-1; the D gene is possibly TRBD1 (5 bases). The CDR3 loop spans 11 amino acids. Per the germline V gene, CDR1 is SQVTM and CDR2 is ANQGSEA. The CDR3 coding sequence is TGCGCTACTGGTGGGGGGACTGAAGCTTTCTTT. Translation: CATGGGTEAFF.